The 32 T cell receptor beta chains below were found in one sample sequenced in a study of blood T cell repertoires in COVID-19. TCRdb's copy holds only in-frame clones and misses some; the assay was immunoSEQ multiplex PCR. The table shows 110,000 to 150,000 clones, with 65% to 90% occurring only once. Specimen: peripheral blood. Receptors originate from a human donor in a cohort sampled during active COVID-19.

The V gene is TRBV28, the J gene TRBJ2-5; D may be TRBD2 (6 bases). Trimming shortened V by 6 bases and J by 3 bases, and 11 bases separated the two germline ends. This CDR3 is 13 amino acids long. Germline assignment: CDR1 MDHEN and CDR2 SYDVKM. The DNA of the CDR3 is TGTGCCAGCAGACCGGGACTGAAAGAGACCCAGTACTTC. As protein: CASRPGLKETQYF.

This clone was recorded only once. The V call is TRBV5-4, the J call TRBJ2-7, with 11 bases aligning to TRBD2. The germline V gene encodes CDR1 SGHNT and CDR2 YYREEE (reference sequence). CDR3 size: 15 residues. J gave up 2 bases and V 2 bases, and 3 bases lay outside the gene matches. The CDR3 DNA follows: TGTGCCAGCAGCTTCATAGCGGGAGGGGCCTACGAGCAGTACTTC. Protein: CASSFIAGGAYEQYF.

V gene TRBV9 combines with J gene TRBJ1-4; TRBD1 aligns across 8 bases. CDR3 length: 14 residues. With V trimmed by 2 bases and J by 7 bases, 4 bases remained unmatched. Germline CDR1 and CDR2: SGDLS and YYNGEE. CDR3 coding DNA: TGTGCCAGCAGCGTCAGGGGGCAAGGTGAAAAACTGTTTTTT. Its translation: CASSVRGQGEKLFF.

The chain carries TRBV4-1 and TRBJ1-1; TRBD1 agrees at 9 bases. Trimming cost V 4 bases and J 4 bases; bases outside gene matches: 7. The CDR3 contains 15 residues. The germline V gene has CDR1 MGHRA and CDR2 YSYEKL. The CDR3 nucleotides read TGCGCCAGCAGCCCCCGGACAGGGGAGGCCACTGAAGCTTTCTTT. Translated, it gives CASSPRTGEATEAFF.

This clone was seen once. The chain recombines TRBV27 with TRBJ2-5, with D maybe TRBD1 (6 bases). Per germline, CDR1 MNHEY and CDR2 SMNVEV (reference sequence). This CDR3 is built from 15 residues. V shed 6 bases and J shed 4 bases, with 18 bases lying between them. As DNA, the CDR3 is TGTGCCAGCAGCTCTGTACAGGGTTTAGGAGAGACCCAGTACTTC. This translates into CASSSVQGLGETQYF.

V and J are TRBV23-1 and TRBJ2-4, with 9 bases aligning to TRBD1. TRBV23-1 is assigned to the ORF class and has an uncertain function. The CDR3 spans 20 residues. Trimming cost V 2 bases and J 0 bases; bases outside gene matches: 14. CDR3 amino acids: CASSQLRQGEGWQAKNIQYF. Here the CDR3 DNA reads TGCGCCAGCAGTCAACTTCGACAGGGGGAGGGTTGGCAAGCCAAAAACATTCAGTACTTC.

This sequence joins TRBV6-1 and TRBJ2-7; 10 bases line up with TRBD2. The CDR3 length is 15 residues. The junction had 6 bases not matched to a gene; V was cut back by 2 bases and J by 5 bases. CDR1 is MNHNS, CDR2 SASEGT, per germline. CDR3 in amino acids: CASSERPSGRHEQYF. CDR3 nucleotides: TGTGCCAGCAGTGAACGTCCTAGCGGGAGACACGAGCAGTACTTC.

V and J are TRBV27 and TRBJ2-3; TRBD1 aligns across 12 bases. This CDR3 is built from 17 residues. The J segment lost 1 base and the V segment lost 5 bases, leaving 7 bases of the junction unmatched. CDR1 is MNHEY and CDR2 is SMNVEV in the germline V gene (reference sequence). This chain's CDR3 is CASSTGTGGAGTDTQYF. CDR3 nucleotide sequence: TGTGCCAGCAGTACCGGGACAGGGGGCGCAGGCACAGATACGCAGTATTTT.

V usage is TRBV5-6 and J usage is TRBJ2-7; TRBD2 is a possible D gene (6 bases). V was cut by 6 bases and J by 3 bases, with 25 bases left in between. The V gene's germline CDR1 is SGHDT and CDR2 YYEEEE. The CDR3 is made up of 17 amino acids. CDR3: CASTPRPGRLGRYEQYF. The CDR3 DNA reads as TGTGCCAGCACCCCGCGGCCGGGGAGGCTTGGACGCTACGAGCAGTACTTC.

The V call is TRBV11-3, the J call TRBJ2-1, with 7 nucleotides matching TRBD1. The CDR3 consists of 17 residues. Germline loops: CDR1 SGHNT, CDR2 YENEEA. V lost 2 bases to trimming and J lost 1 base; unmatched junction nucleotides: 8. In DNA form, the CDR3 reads TGTGCCAGCAGCTTATTTTCCGGGACAGAGTCCTACAATGAGCAGTTCTTC. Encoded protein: CASSLFSGTESYNEQFF.

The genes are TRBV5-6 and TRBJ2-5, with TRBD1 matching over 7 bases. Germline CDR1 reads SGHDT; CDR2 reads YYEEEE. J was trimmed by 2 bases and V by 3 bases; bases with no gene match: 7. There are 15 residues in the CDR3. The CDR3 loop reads CASSSARGIQETQYF. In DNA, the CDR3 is TGTGCCAGCAGCTCCGCCAGGGGGATTCAAGAGACCCAGTACTTC.

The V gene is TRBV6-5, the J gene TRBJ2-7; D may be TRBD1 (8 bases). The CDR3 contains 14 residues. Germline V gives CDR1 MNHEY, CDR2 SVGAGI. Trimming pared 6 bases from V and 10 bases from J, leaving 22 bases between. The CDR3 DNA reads TGTGCCAGCAGAAACAGGGGGGGGGACTATGGACAGTACTTC. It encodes CASRNRGGDYGQYF.

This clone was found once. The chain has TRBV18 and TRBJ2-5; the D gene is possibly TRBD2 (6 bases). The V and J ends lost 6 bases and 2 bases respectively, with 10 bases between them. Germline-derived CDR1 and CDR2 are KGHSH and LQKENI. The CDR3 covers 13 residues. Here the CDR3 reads CASSVGLQETQYF. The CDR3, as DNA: TGTGCCAGCTCCGTGGGACTTCAAGAGACCCAGTACTTC.

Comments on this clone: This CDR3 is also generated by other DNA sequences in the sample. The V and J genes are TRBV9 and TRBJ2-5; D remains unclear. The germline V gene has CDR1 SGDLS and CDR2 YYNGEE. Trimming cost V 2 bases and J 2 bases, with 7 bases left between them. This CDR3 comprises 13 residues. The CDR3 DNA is TGTGCCAGCAGCGTCTCGACTCAAGAGACCCAGTACTTC. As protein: CASSVSTQETQYF.

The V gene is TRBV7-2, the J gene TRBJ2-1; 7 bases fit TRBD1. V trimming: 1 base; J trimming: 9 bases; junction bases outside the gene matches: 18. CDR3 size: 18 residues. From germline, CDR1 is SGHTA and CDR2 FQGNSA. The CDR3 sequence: CASSLEGGGSPKGGEQFF. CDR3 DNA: TGTGCCAGCAGCTTAGAAGGGGGCGGTAGCCCCAAGGGTGGTGAGCAGTTCTTC.

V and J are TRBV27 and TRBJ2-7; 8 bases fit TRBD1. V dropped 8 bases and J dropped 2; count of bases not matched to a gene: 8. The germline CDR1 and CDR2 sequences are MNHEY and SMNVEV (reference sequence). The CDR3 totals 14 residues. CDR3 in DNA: TGTGCCAGCGGTGGACAGGGTTCGGCCTACGAGCAGTACTTC. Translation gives CASGGQGSAYEQYF.

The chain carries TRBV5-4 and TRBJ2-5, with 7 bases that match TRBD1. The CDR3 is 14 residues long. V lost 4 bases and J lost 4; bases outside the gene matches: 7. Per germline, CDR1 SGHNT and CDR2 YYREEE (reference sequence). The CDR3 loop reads CASSIRQGGETQYF. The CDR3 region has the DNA TGTGCCAGCAGCATTAGACAGGGCGGAGAGACCCAGTACTTC.

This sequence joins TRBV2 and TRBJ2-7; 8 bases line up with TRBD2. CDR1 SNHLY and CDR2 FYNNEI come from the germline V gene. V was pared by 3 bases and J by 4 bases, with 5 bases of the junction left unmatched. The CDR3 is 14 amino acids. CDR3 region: CASSEEAGGYEQYF. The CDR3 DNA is TGTGCCAGCAGTGAGGAGGCGGGAGGATACGAGCAGTACTTC.

The CDR3: CASSYGDRVSGNTIYF. The CDR3, as DNA: TGTGCCAGCAGTTACGGGGACAGGGTCTCTGGAAACACCATATATTTT. The V and J genes are TRBV6-2 or TRBV6-3 and TRBJ1-3, with TRBD1 identical over 9 bases. Trimming at V came to 2 bases and at J to 0 bases, leaving 2 bases not matched to a gene. Germline loops: CDR1 MNHEY, CDR2 SVGEGT. This CDR3 contains 16 residues.

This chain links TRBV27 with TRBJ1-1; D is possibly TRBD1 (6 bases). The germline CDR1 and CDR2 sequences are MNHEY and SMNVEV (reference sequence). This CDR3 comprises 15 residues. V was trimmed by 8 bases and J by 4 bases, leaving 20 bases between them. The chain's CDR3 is CASPTDRRSTTEAFF. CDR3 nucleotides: TGTGCCAGCCCCACCGACAGGCGGTCGACCACTGAAGCTTTCTTT.

As DNA, the CDR3 is TGTGCCAGCAGCCCCAGGACTAGGTTCAATGAGCAGTTCTTC. Its protein is CASSPRTRFNEQFF. The rearrangement uses TRBV7-2 and TRBJ2-1, with 7 bases fitting TRBD2. Germline assignment: CDR1 SGHTA and CDR2 FQGNSA. J gave up 6 bases and V 5 bases, and 7 bases lay outside the gene matches. This CDR3 has 14 amino acids.

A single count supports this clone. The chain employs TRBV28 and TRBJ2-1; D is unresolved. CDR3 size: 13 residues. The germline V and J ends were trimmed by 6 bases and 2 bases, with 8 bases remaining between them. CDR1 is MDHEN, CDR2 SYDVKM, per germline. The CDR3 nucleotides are TGTGCCAGCAGCCCAGTCACCTACAATGAGCAGTTCTTC. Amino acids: CASSPVTYNEQFF.

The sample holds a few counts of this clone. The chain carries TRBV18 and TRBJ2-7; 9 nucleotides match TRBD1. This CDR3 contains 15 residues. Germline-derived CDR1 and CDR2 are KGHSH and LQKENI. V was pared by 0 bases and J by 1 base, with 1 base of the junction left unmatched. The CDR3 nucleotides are TGTGCCAGCTCACCACCGGACAGGGGATCCTACGAGCAGTACTTC. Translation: CASSPPDRGSYEQYF.

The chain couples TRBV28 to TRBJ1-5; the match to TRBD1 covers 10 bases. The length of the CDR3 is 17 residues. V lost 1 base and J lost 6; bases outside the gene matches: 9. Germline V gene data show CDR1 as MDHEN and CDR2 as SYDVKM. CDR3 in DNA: TGTGCCAGCAGTTTATTAAGGCGGGGACAGGGGTTTCAGCCCCAGCATTTT. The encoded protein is CASSLLRRGQGFQPQHF.

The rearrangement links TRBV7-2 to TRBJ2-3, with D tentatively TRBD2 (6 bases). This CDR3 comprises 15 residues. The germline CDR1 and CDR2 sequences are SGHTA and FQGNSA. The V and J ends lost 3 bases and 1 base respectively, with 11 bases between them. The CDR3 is CASSLTSYGTDTQYF. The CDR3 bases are TGTGCCAGCAGCTTGACTAGTTATGGCACAGATACGCAGTATTTT.

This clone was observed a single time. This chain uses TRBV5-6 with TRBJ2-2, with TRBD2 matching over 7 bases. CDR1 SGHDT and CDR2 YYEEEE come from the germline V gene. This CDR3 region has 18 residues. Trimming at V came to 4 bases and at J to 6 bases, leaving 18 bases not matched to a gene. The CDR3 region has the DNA TGTGCCAGCAGCGTAGTGCGGGACTACCTATCCCACGCCGGGGAGCTGTTTTTT. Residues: CASSVVRDYLSHAGELFF.

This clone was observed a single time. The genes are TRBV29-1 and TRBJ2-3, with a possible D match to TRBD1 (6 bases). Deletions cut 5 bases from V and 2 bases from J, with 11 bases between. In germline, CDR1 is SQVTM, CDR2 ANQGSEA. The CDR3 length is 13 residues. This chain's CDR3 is CSVNRENTDTQYF. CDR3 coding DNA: TGCAGCGTTAACAGGGAGAACACAGATACGCAGTATTTT.

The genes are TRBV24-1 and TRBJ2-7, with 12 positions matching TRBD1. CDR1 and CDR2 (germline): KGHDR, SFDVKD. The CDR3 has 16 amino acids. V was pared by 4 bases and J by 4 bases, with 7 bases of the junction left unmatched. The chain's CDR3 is CATSEGTGGRPYEQYF. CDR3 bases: TGTGCCACCAGTGAAGGGACAGGGGGCCGCCCTTACGAGCAGTACTTC.

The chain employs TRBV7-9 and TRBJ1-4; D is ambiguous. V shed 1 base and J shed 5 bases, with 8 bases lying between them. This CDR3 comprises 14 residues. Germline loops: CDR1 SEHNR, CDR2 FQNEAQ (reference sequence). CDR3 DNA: TGTGCCAGCAGCTTAGGAGCCCTGAATGAAAAACTGTTTTTT. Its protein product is CASSLGALNEKLFF.

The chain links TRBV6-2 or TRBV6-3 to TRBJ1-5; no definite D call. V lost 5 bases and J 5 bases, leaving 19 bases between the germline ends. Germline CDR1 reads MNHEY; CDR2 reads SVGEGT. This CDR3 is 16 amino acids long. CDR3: CASSGPRETPYQPQHF. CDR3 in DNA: TGTGCCAGCAGTGGTCCGCGTGAGACACCTTATCAGCCCCAGCATTTT.

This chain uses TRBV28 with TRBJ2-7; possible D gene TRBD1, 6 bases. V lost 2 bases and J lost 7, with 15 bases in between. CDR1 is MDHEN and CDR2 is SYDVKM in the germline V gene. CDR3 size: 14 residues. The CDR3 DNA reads TGTGCCAGCAGTTTAGGGGCAGGGGTGGAGGAGCAGTACTTC. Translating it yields CASSLGAGVEEQYF.

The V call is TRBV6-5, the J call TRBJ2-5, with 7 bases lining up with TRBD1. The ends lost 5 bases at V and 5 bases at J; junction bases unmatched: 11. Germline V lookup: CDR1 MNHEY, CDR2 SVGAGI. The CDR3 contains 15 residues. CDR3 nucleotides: TGTGCCAGCAGTCCTAAGAGGGGGCGCCGGGAGACCCAGTACTTC. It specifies CASSPKRGRRETQYF.